Each of the 7 T cell receptor beta chains below was sequenced from the same sample in a study of shared clonotypes between healthy human individuals. Using immunoSEQ multiplex PCR, the repertoire was profiled, and TCRdb retains in-frame clones only, with some absent. The data contain about 1 million clones, around 75% of them singletons. The material sequenced was memory CD4+ T cells sorted from blood. Subset denoted: CD45RA-negative fraction. All receptors come from a man younger than 35 in good health.

This clone was observed a handful of times. Other DNA sequences from this sample encode an identical CDR3 as well. The chain has TRBV29-1 and TRBJ2-5; D is uncertain. Germline V gene data show CDR1 as SQVTM and CDR2 as ANQGSEA. The CDR3 sequence is 10 residues long. Trimming took 4 bases from V and 1 from J, leaving 1 base between them. The CDR3 DNA is TGCAGCGTTGGCCAAGAGACCCAGTACTTC. Protein sequence: CSVGQETQYF.

This clone was detected once. This sequence joins TRBV18 and TRBJ1-4, with D possibly matching TRBD1 (5 bases). The CDR3 loop spans 13 amino acids. Looked up from germline, CDR1 is KGHSH and CDR2 is LQKENI. Trimming left V 6 bases short and J 5 bases short, with 10 bases between. The CDR3 region is CASSSGANEKLFF. In nucleotides, the CDR3 is TGTGCCAGCTCCTCTGGGGCGAATGAAAAACTGTTTTTT.

The chain has TRBV11-2 and TRBJ1-4, with 8 bases aligning to TRBD1. The germline V gene has CDR1 SGHAT and CDR2 FQNNGV. The length of the CDR3 is 15 residues. J was trimmed by 8 bases and V by 5 bases; bases with no gene match: 10. CDR3 sequence reads: CASSRAAGGWEKLFF. The CDR3 DNA follows: TGTGCCAGCAGCCGAGCAGCAGGGGGCTGGGAAAAACTGTTTTTT.

V and J are TRBV19 and TRBJ2-6; possibly TRBD1 or TRBD2 for D (5 bases each). CDR3 length: 17 residues. In germline, CDR1 is LNHDA, CDR2 SQIVND (reference sequence). The V gene lost 3 bases and the J gene lost 2 bases, with 14 bases spanning the gap. CDR3 sequence reads: CASSMGEWLAGANVLTF. The CDR3 DNA reads as TGTGCCAGTAGTATGGGGGAGTGGCTAGCTGGGGCCAACGTCCTGACTTTC. Full variable domain (remainder filled in from reference TRBV19 and TRBJ2-6): DGGITQSPKYLFRKEGQNVTLSCEQNLNHDAMYWYRQDPGQGLRLIYYSQIVNDFQKGDIAEGYSVSREKKESFPLTVTSAQKNPTAFYLCASSMGEWLAGANVLTFGAGSRLTVL.

This clone was recorded once. The chain combines TRBV5-6 with TRBJ1-4, with D perhaps matching TRBD1 (5 bases). This CDR3 has 16 residues. Germline V gene lookup returns CDR1 SGHDT and CDR2 YYEEEE. Trimming left V 1 base short and J 2 bases short, with 12 bases between. The CDR3 DNA reads TGTGCCAGCAGCTTGTCGGGGGTAGGGACTAATGAAAAACTGTTTTTT. Encoded protein: CASSLSGVGTNEKLFF.

This clone was counted at least ten times. Other DNA sequences from this sample encode an identical CDR3 as well. V and J are TRBV2 and TRBJ2-2; D remains ambiguous. Trimming removed 2 bases from V and 1 base from J, with 5 bases in between. Germline-derived CDR1 and CDR2 are SNHLY and FYNNEI. The CDR3 consists of 14 residues. This CDR3 reads CASSEQLNTGELFF. For the CDR3, the DNA is TGTGCCAGCAGTGAACAACTGAACACCGGGGAGCTGTTTTTT.

V and J are TRBV28 and TRBJ1-2; the match to TRBD1 covers 10 bases. There are 21 residues in the CDR3. The germline V gene has CDR1 MDHEN and CDR2 SYDVKM. The V segment lost 1 base and the J segment 3 bases; nucleotides outside the gene matches: 20. The CDR3 DNA follows: TGTGCCAGCAGTTTATTGCCCTCAACGGCCCATGACAGGGGGCGAGACTATGGCTACACCTTC. Protein sequence: CASSLLPSTAHDRGRDYGYTF.